The 19 T cell receptor beta chains listed next were all sequenced from one sample in a study of CD8 T cells in Susac syndrome. The RNA input was roughly 0.45 to 1 ug, and it was reverse transcribed with random hexamers. TCRdb ran MiXCR on the immunoSEQ multiplex PCR reads and lists one entry per CDR3 protein. Among about 300,000 distinct CDR3 sequences listed, roughly nine tenths were seen once. The sample comprised CD4+ T cells from PBMCs. The source of these receptors is a human donor with multiple sclerosis.

This clonotype was counted a single time. This rearrangement joins TRBV6-1 to TRBJ2-2, with TRBD1 matching 7 bases. The CDR3 sequence is 16 residues long. Germline lookup yields CDR1 MNHNS and CDR2 SASEGT. J gave up 5 bases and V 2 bases, and 8 bases lay outside the gene matches. In nucleotides, the CDR3 is TGTGCCAGCAGTGAACCCAGGGGGTCGGGAACCGGGGAGCTGTTTTTT. This codes for CASSEPRGSGTGELFF.

The chain employs TRBV4-3 and TRBJ1-1; D remains unclear. Trimming pared 0 bases from V and 5 bases from J, leaving 10 bases between. The V gene's germline CDR1 is LGHNA and CDR2 YSLEER. This CDR3 has 14 residues. In DNA, the CDR3 is TGCGCCAGCAGCCAAGATACGGGTAGGACTGAAGCTTTCTTT. Residues: CASSQDTGRTEAFF.

This sequence joins TRBV23-1 and TRBJ1-4, with D uncertain. TRBV23-1 is identified as an open reading frame with a role that is uncertain. The CDR3 spans 13 residues. V lost 7 bases to trimming and J lost 8 bases, with 14 bases between them. The DNA of the CDR3 is TGCGCCAGCAATAGTGAGGAAAACGAAAAACTGTTTTTT. Translated, it gives CASNSEENEKLFF.

The chain carries TRBV12-3 or TRBV12-4 and TRBJ1-3; no reliable D call. This CDR3 comprises 15 residues. V was cut by 6 bases and J by 0 bases, with 12 bases left in between. CDR3 sequence: CASSLDGFSGNTIYF. The CDR3 DNA reads TGTGCCAGCAGCCTGGACGGATTCTCTGGAAACACCATATATTTT.

This chain uses TRBV2 with TRBJ2-5, with 7 bases that match TRBD2. Trimming cost V 0 bases and J 0 bases; bases outside gene matches: 10. This CDR3 spans 18 amino acids. The germline V gene encodes CDR1 SNHLY and CDR2 FYNNEI. For the CDR3, the DNA is TGTGCCAGCAGTGAAGCGCTTCGGGCTAGCGGTAACCAAGAGACCCAGTACTTC. Translating gives CASSEALRASGNQETQYF.

The V gene is TRBV20-1, the J gene TRBJ2-7; D call uncertain. The ends were cut back, 6 bases at V and 0 bases at J, with 18 bases in the middle. Per the germline V gene, CDR1 is DFQATT and CDR2 is SNEGSKA (reference sequence). This CDR3 has 15 amino acids. CDR3 region: CSALDPGISSYEQYF. In DNA, the CDR3 is TGCAGTGCCCTAGACCCAGGAATCAGCTCCTACGAGCAGTACTTC.

The chain recombines TRBV6-1 with TRBJ2-5; D is possibly TRBD1 (6 bases). Germline values: CDR1 MNHNS, CDR2 SASEGT. The CDR3 runs to 13 residues. The V end was cut by 9 bases, the J end by 4 bases, with 15 bases between. The CDR3 DNA follows: TGTGCCAGTATGCTGGGGGCGAGAGAGACCCAGTACTTC. The encoded protein is CASMLGARETQYF.

The chain joins TRBV5-6 to TRBJ2-4, with D uncertain. The CDR3 contains 16 residues. Germline V gene lookup returns CDR1 SGHDT and CDR2 YYEEEE. Deletions cut 4 bases from V and 3 bases from J, with 17 bases between. As DNA, the CDR3 is TGTGCCAGCAGCCCTGGTTTTGTGTCGATCAAAAACATTCAGTACTTC. Translating gives CASSPGFVSIKNIQYF.

V is TRBV5-1 and J is TRBJ1-2; D gene ambiguous. Trimming took off 4 bases at V and 4 bases at J, with 14 bases between the two ends. CDR1 SGHRS and CDR2 YFSETQ come from the germline V gene. The CDR3 totals 14 residues. Written as DNA, the CDR3 is TGCGCCAGCAGCCCGGGTGTGCCCTCCTATGGCTACACCTTC. This codes for CASSPGVPSYGYTF.

This chain uses TRBV20-1 with TRBJ2-3, with 9 positions matching TRBD1. After removal of 2 bases from V and 0 bases from J, the junction contained 3 bases not matched to a gene. Germline lookup yields CDR1 DFQATT and CDR2 SNEGSKA (reference sequence). The CDR3 is 15 amino acids. In DNA form, the CDR3 reads TGCAGTGCTAGACCGGGGACAGGGAGCACAGATACGCAGTATTTT. Amino acids: CSARPGTGSTDTQYF.

The chain has TRBV5-1 and TRBJ2-7; D is perhaps TRBD1 (6 bases). The CDR3 has 11 residues. Looked up from germline, CDR1 is SGHRS and CDR2 is YFSETQ. Trimming took off 5 bases at V and 3 bases at J, with 6 bases between the two ends. In DNA, the CDR3 is TGCGCCAGCAGACAGGGCTACGAGCAGTACTTC. Its protein is CASRQGYEQYF.

This clonotype showed up just once. The junction differs from germline at one of its ends, possibly a read error. The chain is built from TRBV15 and TRBJ2-7, with D unresolved. This CDR3 contains 15 residues. Germline CDR1 is LNHNV and CDR2 is YYDKDF (reference sequence). The CDR3 sequence is CATSRDLGFSYEQCF. CDR3 nucleotides: TGTGCCACCAGCAGAGATCTCGGCTTCTCCTACGAGCAGTGCTTC.

V usage is TRBV9 and J usage is TRBJ2-3, with D unclear. Germline assignment: CDR1 SGDLS and CDR2 YYNGEE. V dropped 4 bases and J dropped 1 base, with 13 bases sitting between them. The CDR3 extends over 15 amino acids. CDR3 sequence reads: CASSTTPLGTDTQYF. The CDR3 DNA reads TGTGCCAGCAGCACGACTCCGCTCGGCACAGATACGCAGTATTTT.

The genes are TRBV9 and TRBJ2-7; D is ambiguous. Trimming pared 3 bases from V and 2 bases from J, leaving 12 bases between. In germline, CDR1 is SGDLS, CDR2 YYNGEE. This CDR3 contains 14 residues. The CDR3 region is CASSATLRPYEQYF. CDR3 DNA: TGTGCCAGCAGCGCAACTCTGCGGCCCTACGAGCAGTACTTC.

The V gene is TRBV2, the J gene TRBJ2-1; D ambiguous. V lost 4 bases and J lost 9, with 7 bases in between. The CDR3 spans 11 residues. CDR1 and CDR2 from the germline V gene are SNHLY and FYNNEI. The CDR3 is CASSVMGEQFF. The CDR3 DNA follows: TGTGCCAGCAGTGTAATGGGTGAGCAGTTCTTC.

The chain couples TRBV30 to TRBJ2-3; 9 bases are shared with TRBD1. V was pared by 1 base and J by 9 bases, with 5 bases of the junction left unmatched. Germline loops: CDR1 GTSNPN, CDR2 SVGIG (reference sequence). This CDR3 contains 13 residues. The chain's CDR3 is CAWSDWGQGTQYF. CDR3 DNA sequence: TGTGCCTGGAGTGACTGGGGACAGGGAACGCAGTATTTT.

The CDR3 reads CASSLAVLAGTYSTDTQYF. CDR3 coding DNA: TGTGCCAGCAGCTTAGCGGTCCTAGCGGGGACCTATAGCACAGATACGCAGTATTTT. The chain employs TRBV7-9 and TRBJ2-3, with TRBD2 identical over 9 bases. Germline V CDR1 and CDR2: SEHNR, FQNEAQ (reference sequence). The CDR3 runs to 19 residues. Trimming took 0 bases from V and 0 from J; bases not matched to a gene: 10.

The V gene is TRBV10-3, the J gene TRBJ2-5; 9 bases line up with TRBD1. V was pared by 8 bases and J by 5 bases, with 3 bases of the junction left unmatched. This CDR3 region has 12 residues. Germline CDR1 is ENHRY and CDR2 is SYGVKD. DNA for the CDR3: TGTGCCATCCGGGGGACAGGGGAGACCCAGTACTTC. Protein sequence: CAIRGTGETQYF.

V is TRBV20-1 and J is TRBJ2-2; the match to TRBD2 covers 7 bases. V shed 5 bases and J 3 bases; nucleotides not matched to a gene: 6. Germline loops: CDR1 DFQATT, CDR2 SNEGSKA (reference sequence). CDR3 size: 14 residues. In nucleotides, the CDR3 is TGCAGTGCTCTCACTAGCGTTGACACCGGGGAGCTGTTTTTT. Its protein is CSALTSVDTGELFF.